This TCR beta chain was identified during a study of T cells in localized non-small cell lung cancer. Study-wide results and limits: Analysis by sequencing included only one tumor region, so heterogeneity remains possible. Uninvolved nearby lung showed the greatest T cell clonality, exceeding that found in tumor. With higher T cell density in blood came longer overall survival. The study detected a median roughly 50 of the top 100 tumor clones in adjacent lung.

Assay used: immunoSEQ multiplex PCR; TCRdb lists only in-frame clones, some missing. The table has fewer than 40,000 clones, 75% to 90% seen once; the top ten hold around 17%. Concerning this clone: Its antigen is not identified.

Per germline, CDR1 SGHKS and CDR2 YYEKEE (reference sequence). Between the trimmed V and J ends, which lost 0 bases and 5 bases, there was a span of 17 bases. The length of the CDR3 is 16 residues. The chain carries TRBV5-5 and TRBJ1-2, with D perhaps TRBD1 (6 bases). This receptor was obtained from a man aged 40 to 70 with stage III lung adenocarcinoma. The specimen was peripheral blood mononuclear cells, collected before any cancer treatment. This CDR3 is CASSLGGTTPRYGYTF. CDR3 nucleotide sequence: TGTGCCAGCAGCTTGGGAGGGACAACTCCTCGTTATGGCTACACCTTC.